This TCR beta chain comes out of a study of cytomegalovirus exposure and HLA in healthy donors. General study results and limits: Common viral pathogens seemed to be connected with several of the most significant clusters, according to a later analysis.

The CDR3 runs 13 residues. V was clipped by 10 bases and J by 0 bases, with 13 bases between them. The germline V gene has CDR1 SNHLY and CDR2 FYNNEI. A multiplex PCR was run with 60 Vbeta primers and 13 Jbeta primers. Sequencing used immunoSEQ multiplex PCR; TCRdb keeps in-frame clones, though not all of them. The sample carries about 190,000 clones, over 80% recorded once. With respect to this clone: Antigen unknown.

The sequencing sample was made of PBMCs. This TCR came from a boy between 2 and 10 years old in good health and CMV-seronegative. The chain uses TRBV2 and TRBJ2-7; D possibly corresponds to TRBD2 (6 bases). The CDR3 bases are TGTGCCATCGACACCGGGAGCTCCTACGAGCAGTACTTC. As protein: CAIDTGSSYEQYF.